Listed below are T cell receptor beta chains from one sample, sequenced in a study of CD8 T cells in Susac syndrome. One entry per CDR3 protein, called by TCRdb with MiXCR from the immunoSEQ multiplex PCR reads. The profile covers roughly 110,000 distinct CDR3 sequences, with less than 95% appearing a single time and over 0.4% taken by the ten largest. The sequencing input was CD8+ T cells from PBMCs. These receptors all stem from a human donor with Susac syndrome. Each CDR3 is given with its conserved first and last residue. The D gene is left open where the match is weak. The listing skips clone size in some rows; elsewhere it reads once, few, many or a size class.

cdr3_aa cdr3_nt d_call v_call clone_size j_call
CASSAGTEYNSPLHF TGTGCCAGCAGTGCAGGGACGGAATATAATTCACCCCTCCACTTT NA TRBV25-1 NA TRBJ1-6
CASSSQGTAVYGYTF TGTGCCAGCAGTTCACAGGGGACCGCCGTCTATGGCTACACCTTC TRBD1 TRBV27 NA TRBJ1-2
CASSWEGPNEQYF TGTGCCAGCAGCTGGGAAGGGCCCAACGAGCAGTACTTC NA TRBV5-4 NA TRBJ2-7
CASSLGAGGCYGYTF TGCGCCAGCAGTCTCGGGGCGGGGGGGTGCTATGGCTACACCTTC NA TRBV23-1 NA TRBJ1-2
CASSLTPGLADAGELFF TGTGCCAGCAGCTTAACCCCGGGCCTAGCAGACGCCGGGGAGCTGTTTTTT NA TRBV7-3 NA TRBJ2-2
CASSVYPRGRTYEQYF TGTGCCAGCAGCGTATACCCGCGGGGCAGGACATACGAGCAGTACTTC NA TRBV7-8 few TRBJ2-7
CASSILRDTVYEQYF TGTGCCAGTAGTATCCTGAGGGACACGGTCTACGAGCAGTACTTC NA TRBV19 NA TRBJ2-7
CSASGRDSGNTIYF TGCAGTGCTTCGGGCAGGGACTCTGGAAACACCATATATTTT NA TRBV20-1 once TRBJ1-3
CASSRGATGHREQYF TGTGCCAGCAGCCGGGGGGCCACAGGCCACCGCGAGCAGTACTTC NA TRBV27 once TRBJ2-7
CASSRTSGGEDEQFF TGTGCCAGCAGCAGGACTAGCGGGGGGGAGGATGAGCAGTTCTTC TRBD2 TRBV7-2 NA TRBJ2-1
CASSLVGEDEQYF TGCGCCAGCAGCTTGGTTGGGGAGGACGAGCAGTACTTC NA TRBV5-1 NA TRBJ2-7
CASSVEGGGLNEKLFF TGTGCCAGCAGCGTAGAGGGGGGTGGACTGAATGAAAAACTGTTTTTT NA TRBV9 NA TRBJ1-4
CSVAGGGSTYEQYF TGCAGCGTTGCAGGCGGGGGGAGTACGTACGAGCAGTACTTC TRBD2 TRBV29-1 once TRBJ2-7
CASSTTGEGANIQYF TGTGCCAGCAGCACCACGGGGGAGGGTGCAAACATTCAGTACTTC TRBD2 TRBV13 NA TRBJ2-4
CASSLREEQFF TGTGCCAGCAGTTTAAGGGAGGAGCAGTTCTTC NA TRBV27 NA TRBJ2-1
CASSHGHPKGNQPQHF TGTGCCAGCAGCCATGGACACCCAAAGGGGAATCAGCCCCAGCATTTT NA TRBV3-1 NA TRBJ1-5
CASSAANEQFF TGTGCCAGCAGCGCCGCGAATGAGCAGTTCTTC NA TRBV7-9 NA TRBJ2-1
CASSGDLNEQFF TGTGCCAGCAGTGGGGACCTCAATGAGCAGTTCTTC NA TRBV25-1 NA TRBJ2-1
CASSWSGQGRNEQFF TGTGCCAGCAGCTGGTCGGGACAGGGGAGGAATGAGCAGTTCTTC TRBD1 TRBV5-4 NA TRBJ2-1
CASSLGVLNQPQHF TGTGCCAGCAGCTTAGGGGTCCTCAATCAGCCCCAGCATTTT NA TRBV7-2 NA TRBJ1-5
CASSSDGTRRHF TGTGCCAGCAGCAGCGACGGAACTAGACGCCACTTT NA TRBV6-5 NA TRBJ1-6
CASSGRGPNTEAFF TGTGCCAGCAGTGGCAGGGGTCCCAACACTGAAGCTTTCTTT NA TRBV27 NA TRBJ1-1
CSVPHPGNYGYTF TGCAGCGTTCCTCACCCGGGAAACTATGGCTACACCTTC NA TRBV29-1 NA TRBJ1-2
CATSDPRTDSTDTQYF TGTGCCACCAGTGACCCTAGGACAGATAGCACAGATACGCAGTATTTT NA TRBV24-1 once TRBJ2-3
CASSFIPNNEQFF TGTGCCAGTAGTTTCATCCCGAACAATGAGCAGTTCTTC NA TRBV19 NA TRBJ2-1
CASSLQGSLPQETQYF TGTGCCAGCAGCTTGCAGGGGAGTCTCCCTCAAGAGACCCAGTACTTC NA TRBV5-4 NA TRBJ2-5
CASSPLTGEETQYF TGTGCCAGCAGTCCATTGACAGGGGAAGAGACCCAGTACTTC TRBD1 TRBV2 NA TRBJ2-5
CSVVVDNQPQHF TGCAGCGTTGTAGTGGACAATCAGCCCCAGCATTTT NA TRBV29-1 once TRBJ1-5
CASTTGGYNEQFF TGTGCCAGCACGACAGGGGGATACAATGAGCAGTTCTTC TRBD1 TRBV2 NA TRBJ2-1
CASSQEGFSDEQYF TGTGCCAGCAGCCAGGAAGGGTTTTCGGACGAGCAGTACTTC NA TRBV7-9 NA TRBJ2-7
CSARQRGIYNEQFF TGCAGTGCTAGGCAGAGGGGGATCTACAATGAGCAGTTCTTC NA TRBV20-1 NA TRBJ2-1
CASSLMGGQDTQYF TGTGCCAGCAGCCTAATGGGGGGCCAGGATACGCAGTATTTT NA TRBV3-1 NA TRBJ2-3
CASSSGLAGYSTDTQYF TGCGCCAGCAGCTCCGGACTAGCGGGTTACAGCACAGATACGCAGTATTTT TRBD2 TRBV5-1 NA TRBJ2-3
CASSLVPGNSPLHF TGTGCCAGCAGCTTAGTTCCGGGCAATTCACCCCTCCACTTT NA TRBV7-2 few TRBJ1-6
CSARDALGTYEQYF TGCAGTGCTAGAGATGCCCTCGGGACCTACGAGCAGTACTTC NA TRBV20-1 NA TRBJ2-7
CASSPQGALSSGANVLTF TGTGCCAGCTCACCACAGGGGGCCCTCTCCTCTGGGGCCAACGTCCTGACTTTC TRBD1 TRBV18 NA TRBJ2-6
CASSSSRAGNTEAFF TGTGCCAGCAGCTCATCACGGGCCGGGAACACTGAAGCTTTCTTT NA TRBV7-9 NA TRBJ1-1
CASSQYGTTWPNEQFF TGTGCCAGCAGCCAGTACGGGACTACATGGCCCAATGAGCAGTTCTTC TRBD2 TRBV3-1 NA TRBJ2-1
CASSLYPRVNTGELFF TGTGCCAGCAGCTTGTACCCCAGGGTCAACACCGGGGAGCTGTTTTTT NA TRBV5-4 NA TRBJ2-2
CASSHRDREETQYF TGTGCCAGCAGCCACCGGGACAGGGAAGAGACCCAGTACTTC TRBD1 TRBV13 NA TRBJ2-5
CAVTGTGLADTQYF TGTGCCGTAACCGGGACAGGGCTTGCAGATACGCAGTATTTT TRBD1 TRBV7-2 NA TRBJ2-3
CASSGTGRYNEQFF TGCGCCAGCAGTGGGACAGGGAGATACAATGAGCAGTTCTTC TRBD1 TRBV10-2 NA TRBJ2-1
CASTMGTSGLGDTQYF TGTGCCAGCACCATGGGGACTAGCGGGTTGGGGGATACGCAGTATTTT TRBD2 TRBV27 once TRBJ2-3
CASSNGTPNQPQHF TGTGCCAGCAGTAACGGGACGCCCAATCAGCCCCAGCATTTT NA TRBV27 once TRBJ1-5
CASSESGGRTDTQYF TGTGCCAGCAGTGAGAGCGGGGGCAGGACAGATACGCAGTATTTT TRBD2 TRBV6-4 NA TRBJ2-3
CASRGDREETQYF TGTGCCAGCAGGGGAGACAGGGAAGAGACCCAGTACTTC TRBD1 TRBV27 NA TRBJ2-5
CASSVWGQETQYF TGTGCCAGCAGCGTCTGGGGGCAGGAGACCCAGTACTTC NA TRBV9 NA TRBJ2-5
CASSSRTSGEINTGELFF TGTGCCAGCAGCTCTAGGACTAGCGGGGAGATAAACACCGGGGAGCTGTTTTTT TRBD2 TRBV7-9 NA TRBJ2-2
CASSLYRRGAAGNTIYF TGTGCCAGCAGCTTATACCGCCGGGGAGCGGCTGGAAACACCATATATTTT NA TRBV11-2 once TRBJ1-3